A selection of T cell receptor beta chains follows, all from one sample in a study of graft-versus-host responses after intestinal transplantation. Data came from immunoSEQ multiplex PCR; TCRdb stores just in-frame clones and leaves some out. Of 23,000 or so clones in the sample, over 85% were seen once. The sample here was PBMCs, taken approximately 32 days after intestinal transplant. Receptors originate from a human patient who received an intestinal transplant, so some T cells may come from the graft donor. Each CDR3 is given without its conserved first and last residue.

>9|TRBV7-4|TRBJ2-5
ASSDRETQY
>13|TRBV7-2|TRBJ2-7
ASSLEGGQNYEQY
>13|TRBV11-2|TRBJ1-4
ASSRRGTGVEKLF
>9|TRBV5-4|TRBJ2-1
ASSLSHEQF
>13|TRBV9|TRBJ2-7
ASSANSGTSYEQY
>12|TRBV4-1|TRBJ1-1
ASSQAGDFSEAF
>14|TRBV4-1|TRBJ1-1
ASSHDWGRGNTEAF
>12|TRBV4-1|TRBJ2-4
ASSQVGDRDIQY
>13|TRBV5-1|TRBJ2-3
ASSLELGHTDTQY
>14|TRBV5-8|TRBJ1-3
ASRSRGRISGNTIY
>12|TRBV15|TRBJ1-4
ATSRDWVTSKLF
>16|TRBV1|TRBJ2-6
TSSDACCAQSRANVLT
>11|TRBV4-1|TRBJ1-2
ASSQGGNYGYT
>10|TRBV28|TRBJ2-7
ASRDTAYEQY
>11|TRBV29-1|TRBJ1-5
SVRGGYDQPQH
>12|TRBV10-3|TRBJ1-2
AISVRTTNDGYT
>11|TRBV6-5|TRBJ2-6
ASTVSGANVLT
>14|TRBV27|TRBJ1-5
ASSLSSTGKGESQH
>13|TRBV9|TRBJ2-1
ASSVLGADYNEQF
>14|TRBV7-9|TRBJ2-2
ASSLSGTSVTGELF
>16|TRBV4-3|TRBJ1-2
ASSGRRTGVIVVDGYT
>11|TRBV10-1|TRBJ2-1
ASSRAPREEQF
>11|TRBV10-3|TRBJ1-5
AIRAGSNQPQH
>18|TRBV5-4|TRBJ2-6
ASSPRIWTGTNSGANVLT
>10|TRBV11-2|TRBJ2-7
ASSHIIWEQY
>12|TRBV4-1|TRBJ1-4
ASSQRELNEKLF
>12|TRBV9|TRBJ1-2
ASSGRDRVGGYT
>13|TRBV7-9|TRBJ2-5
ASSLGTSGRGEQY
>13|TRBV5-1|TRBJ2-3
ASSLELAGEDTQY
>12|TRBV28|TRBJ1-5
ASRTTGGVKPQH
>10|TRBV29-1|TRBJ1-1
SVQGDWAEAF
>11|TRBV11-3|TRBJ1-1
ASRRAPGAEAF
>15|TRBV10-3|TRBJ2-6
AISTGTVDSGANVLT
>13|TRBV7-9|TRBJ2-2
ASSLVGVDTGELF
>12|TRBV6-1|TRBJ2-3
ASSERLAGGQQY
>11|TRBV28|TRBJ2-3
ASSLGATDTQY
>10|TRBV19|TRBJ2-1
ASSISHNEQF
>15|TRBV4-3|TRBJ2-6
ASSQFPGGSGANVLT
>11|TRBV5-6|TRBJ2-7
ASSSGTLYEQY
>12|TRBV2|TRBJ2-3
ASSPDRGLMPQY
>12|TRBV6-1|TRBJ1-1
ASSEWVMNTEAF
>16|TRBV18|TRBJ2-1
ASSPERRVQTMNNEQF
>12|TRBV30|TRBJ1-4
AWSVGGRGEKLF
>13|TRBV5-8|TRBJ2-3
ASSFRGSRTDTQY
>15|TRBV6-1|TRBJ2-5
ASSEFGGDILQETQY
>13|TRBV6-6|TRBJ2-7
ASSYGTSGSYEQY
>14|TRBV28|TRBJ2-1
ASARALSTVFREQF
>14|TRBV5-1|TRBJ1-2
ASSLDGAGSNYGYT
>12|TRBV7-2|TRBJ2-7
ASSGAAGGYEQY
>16|TRBV5-8|TRBJ1-5
ASSLSGGAAFGSQPQH
>13|TRBV6-1|TRBJ2-1
ASSESTGPYNEQF
>12|TRBV2|TRBJ2-2
ASSGTGNTGELF
>11|TRBV28|TRBJ2-1
ASSFAVNNEQF
>12|TRBV5-4|TRBJ2-3
ASSPTRSTDTQY
>12|TRBV10-1|TRBJ1-5
ASSGGYSNQPQH
>12|TRBV7-8|TRBJ2-2
ASSLAQNTGELF
>11|TRBV27|TRBJ1-1
ASRPLGQVEAF
>15|TRBV5-1|TRBJ2-2
ASSFVPAGARTGELF
>10|TRBV27|TRBJ2-7
ASSVDGYEQY
>12|TRBV6-5|TRBJ2-7
ASSYSGPLYEQY